These T cell receptor beta chains were read from a single sample in a study of T cell repertoires and HLA-DP antigens. No cognate antigen is known for these TCRs. The assay was immunoSEQ multiplex PCR, and TCRdb's table has in-frame clones only and misses some. The sample yields about 89,000 clones, approximately 86% seen once. Material: CD4+ T cells from PBMCs. These receptors were taken from a man in his fifties in good health and CMV-seronegative. The CDR3 runs from the conserved cysteine through the conserved F or W. Fields, in order: clone size, V gene, J gene, D gene, CDR3 DNA, CDR3 protein. The D gene is left open where the match is weak. Rows give clone size only sometimes, using once, few, many, or a class for an expanded clone.

>.|TRBV18|TRBJ2-3|.
TGTGCCAGCTCACTAGTTGAGTCGGAAACAGATACGCAGTATTTT
CASSLVESETDTQYF
>once|TRBV25-1|TRBJ1-4|.
TGTGCCAGCAGAAGGGGAATAGGAGAAAAACTGTTTTTT
CASRRGIGEKLFF
>.|TRBV30|TRBJ1-6|TRBD1
TGTGCCTGGGGGACAGGGGGCGAGTACGATTCACCCCTCCACTTT
CAWGTGGEYDSPLHF
>.|TRBV12-1|TRBJ1-2|.
TGTGCCATCGGCACCCAGGGAAACTATGGCTACACCTTC
CAIGTQGNYGYTF
>.|TRBV25-1|TRBJ2-5|TRBD2
TGTGCCAGCAGTTCCTTCAGCGGGGGGGCCGTAGAGACCCAGTACTTC
CASSSFSGGAVETQYF
>.|TRBV30|TRBJ1-6|TRBD1
TGTGCCTACAAAAAAGACAGGGGTTATAATTCACCCCTCCACTTT
CAYKKDRGYNSPLHF
>once|TRBV29-1|TRBJ1-1|TRBD1
TGCAGCGTCACAGGGGTGAGCAACACTGAAGCTTTCTTT
CSVTGVSNTEAFF
>.|TRBV4-1|TRBJ2-1|TRBD2
TGCGCCAGCAGCCAAGTAGACATGGGGCTAGCGGGTCCCAATGAGCAGTTCTTC
CASSQVDMGLAGPNEQFF
>.|TRBV5-1|TRBJ2-5|TRBD2
TGCGCCAGCAGCCGGGACAGCGGGGGGCAAGAGACCCAGTACTTC
CASSRDSGGQETQYF
>.|TRBV6-5|TRBJ1-1|.
TGTGCCAGCAGTTACCACGGCCCCCTGGTCACTGAAGCTTTCTTT
CASSYHGPLVTEAFF
>.|TRBV30|TRBJ1-2|TRBD1
TGTGCCTGGGCCTACGGGACAGACTATGGCTACACCTTC
CAWAYGTDYGYTF
>.|TRBV19|TRBJ1-2|TRBD1
TGTGCCAGTAGAACCGGGACAGCTAACTATGGCTACACCTTC
CASRTGTANYGYTF
>.|TRBV11-2|TRBJ2-1|TRBD2
TGTGCCAGCAGCTTGGGACTAGCGAGGAATGAGCAGTTCTTC
CASSLGLARNEQFF
>.|TRBV5-1|TRBJ2-3|.
TGCGCCAGCAGCTTAGTGGGGGCGAGCACAGATACGCAGTATTTT
CASSLVGASTDTQYF
>.|TRBV9|TRBJ1-2|TRBD1
TGTGCCAGCGGGACAGGGCCCAACTATGGCTACACCTTC
CASGTGPNYGYTF
>.|TRBV11-2|TRBJ2-3|.
TGTGCCAGCAGCAACGGAAGACAAGCGCGCACAGATACGCAGTATTTT
CASSNGRQARTDTQYF
>.|TRBV7-2|TRBJ2-1|TRBD2
TGTGCCAGCAGCTTAATTTGGAGGACTAGCGGGAAGAATGAGCAGTTCTTC
CASSLIWRTSGKNEQFF
>.|TRBV9|TRBJ2-1|.
TGTGCCAGCAGCGTGGAGGGCTATGAGCAGTTCTTC
CASSVEGYEQFF
>once|TRBV30|TRBJ2-3|.
TGTGCCTGGACTAGCGGCACAGATACGCAGTATTTT
CAWTSGTDTQYF
>.|TRBV5-4|TRBJ2-3|TRBD2
TGTGCCAGCAGCTTGGGCGCGGGAGCAGCGGATACGCAGTATTTT
CASSLGAGAADTQYF
>.|TRBV28|TRBJ2-6|.
TGTGCCAGCGGGGTTGGCTCTGGGGCCAACGTCCTGACTTTC
CASGVGSGANVLTF
>.|TRBV7-8|TRBJ2-7|.
TGTGCCAGCAGCTTAGTTTCGGACTACGAGCAGTACTTC
CASSLVSDYEQYF
>.|TRBV12-5|TRBJ1-1|.
TGTGCTAGTGGCGAGGGGCGGATGAACACTGAAGCTTTCTTT
CASGEGRMNTEAFF
>.|TRBV6-5|TRBJ2-5|.
TGTGCCAGCAGTTACGGAGAGACCCAGTACTTC
CASSYGETQYF
>.|TRBV7-2|TRBJ1-1|.
TGTGCCAGCAGGTACCAGGGAGACACTGAAGCTTTCTTT
CASRYQGDTEAFF
>.|TRBV27|TRBJ1-4|.
TGTGCCAGCGGAATTTGGGGCTTTGACAAACTGTTTTTT
CASGIWGFDKLFF
>.|TRBV6-1|TRBJ1-2|.
TGTGCCAGCCACCAGGGTGATTGGGGAGGCTACACCTTC
CASHQGDWGGYTF
>.|TRBV6-1|TRBJ2-3|TRBD1
TGTGCCAGCAGTGCTGGACAGGGGCTCATGGATACGCAGTATTTT
CASSAGQGLMDTQYF
>.|TRBV21-1|TRBJ2-7|.
TGTGCCACCCTAAGGCGGGGACAGGCATACTACGAGCAGTACTTC
CATLRRGQAYYEQYF
>.|TRBV7-9|TRBJ1-4|TRBD1
TGTGCCAGCAGCCCCAACCGGGACAGTAATGAAAAACTGTTTTTT
CASSPNRDSNEKLFF
>.|TRBV28|TRBJ1-1|.
TGTGCCAGCAGAGGGATCACTGAAGCTTTCTTT
CASRGITEAFF
>.|TRBV30|TRBJ1-6|.
TGTGCCTGGAGGGGGGGGGTATCACCCCTCCACTTT
CAWRGGVSPLHF
>.|TRBV7-2|TRBJ2-1|TRBD1
TGTGCCAGCAGCCGCCCAGGGGGTGAGCAGTTCTTC
CASSRPGGEQFF
>.|TRBV5-1|TRBJ1-4|.
TGCGCCAGCAGCGTTACAGGGGAAAAACTGTTTTTT
CASSVTGEKLFF
>.|TRBV7-9|TRBJ2-3|.
TGTGCCAGCAGCTTCCGGGGGAGCACAGATACGCAGTATTTT
CASSFRGSTDTQYF
>.|TRBV7-9|TRBJ2-1|TRBD2
TGTGCCAGCAGCTTACCGATTGCTAGCGGGTCTGTCTACAATGAGCAGTTCTTC
CASSLPIASGSVYNEQFF
>few|TRBV19|TRBJ1-1|.
TGTGCCAGTAGTATAGACCGGGGAAGGACTGAAGCTTTCTTT
CASSIDRGRTEAFF
>once|TRBV5-1|TRBJ2-7|TRBD1
TGCGCCAGCAGCCAGCCCGCTGACAGGGCCCTCTCCTACGAGCAGTACTTC
CASSQPADRALSYEQYF
>.|TRBV7-2|TRBJ2-7|TRBD2
TGTGCCAGCAGCCTACAGCGGGAGAGTGAGCAGTACTTC
CASSLQRESEQYF